The entry that follows covers one T cell receptor beta chain sequence. A read error may produce the germline difference seen at one junction end. The source of the sample is a study of blood T cell repertoires in COVID-19. As processed by the authors: Amplifying reference gene primers gave estimates of nucleated cell counts. Measured with immunoSEQ multiplex PCR; TCRdb has only the in-frame clones, and not every one. Clone size and the V and J calls come from that table; the DNA yielded D and trimming. The sample consists of about 120,000 clones, 55% to 75% of them appearing once. This receptor was obtained from a woman aged 70-85 years with acute or convalescent COVID-19. Sequencing was done on a sample of peripheral blood.

The DNA for the CDR3 is TGTGCCAGCAGCTTGGTAGGGGCACCCCACAGGGCATCCTTC. Encoded protein: CASSLVGAPHRASF. The V call is TRBV5-4, the J call TRBJ2-7, with D maybe TRBD1 (6 bases). Germline V gives CDR1 SGHNT, CDR2 YYREEE (reference sequence). This CDR3 is 14 amino acids long.